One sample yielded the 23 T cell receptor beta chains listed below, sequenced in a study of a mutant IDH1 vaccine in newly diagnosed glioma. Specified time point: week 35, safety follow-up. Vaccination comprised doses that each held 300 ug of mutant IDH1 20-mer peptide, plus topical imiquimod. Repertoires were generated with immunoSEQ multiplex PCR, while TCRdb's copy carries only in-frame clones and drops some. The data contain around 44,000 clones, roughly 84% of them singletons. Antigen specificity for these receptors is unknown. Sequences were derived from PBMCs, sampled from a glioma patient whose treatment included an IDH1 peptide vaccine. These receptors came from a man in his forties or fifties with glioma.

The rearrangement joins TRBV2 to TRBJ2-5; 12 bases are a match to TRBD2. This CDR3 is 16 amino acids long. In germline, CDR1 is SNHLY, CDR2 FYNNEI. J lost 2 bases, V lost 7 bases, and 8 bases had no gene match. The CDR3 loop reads CASNDLGLAGQETQYF. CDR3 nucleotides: TGTGCCAGCAATGATCTTGGACTAGCGGGGCAAGAGACCCAGTACTTC.

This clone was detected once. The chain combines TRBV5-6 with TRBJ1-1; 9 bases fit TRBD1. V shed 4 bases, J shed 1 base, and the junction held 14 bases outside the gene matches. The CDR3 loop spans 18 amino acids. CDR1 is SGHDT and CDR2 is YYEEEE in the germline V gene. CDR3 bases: TGTGCCAGCAGCAACCAAGCGGGACAGGGCCACCGGAACACTGAAGCTTTCTTT. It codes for CASSNQAGQGHRNTEAFF. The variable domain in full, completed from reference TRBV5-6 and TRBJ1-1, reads DAGVTQSPTHLIKTRGQQVTLRCSPKSGHDTVSWYQQALGQGPQFIFQYYEEEERQRGNFPDRFSGHQFPNYSSELNVNALLLGDSALYLCASSNQAGQGHRNTEAFFGQGTRLTVV.

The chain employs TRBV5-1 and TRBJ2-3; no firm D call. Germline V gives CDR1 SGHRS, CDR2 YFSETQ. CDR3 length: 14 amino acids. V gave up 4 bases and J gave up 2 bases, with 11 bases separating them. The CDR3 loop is CASSALTDTDTQYF. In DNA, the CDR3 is TGCGCCAGCAGCGCCCTTACCGACACAGATACGCAGTATTTT.

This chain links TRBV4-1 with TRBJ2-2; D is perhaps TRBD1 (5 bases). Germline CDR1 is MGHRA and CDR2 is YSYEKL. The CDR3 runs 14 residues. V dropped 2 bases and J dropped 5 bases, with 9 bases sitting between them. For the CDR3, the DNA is TGCGCCAGCAGCCAACAGGGAAGGACCGGGGAGCTGTTTTTT. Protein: CASSQQGRTGELFF.

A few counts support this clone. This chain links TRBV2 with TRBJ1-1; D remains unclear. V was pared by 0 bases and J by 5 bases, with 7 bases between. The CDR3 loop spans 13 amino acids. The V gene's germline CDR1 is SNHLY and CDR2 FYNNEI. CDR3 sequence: CASSEAAVTEAFF. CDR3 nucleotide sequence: TGTGCCAGCAGTGAAGCGGCGGTAACTGAAGCTTTCTTT.

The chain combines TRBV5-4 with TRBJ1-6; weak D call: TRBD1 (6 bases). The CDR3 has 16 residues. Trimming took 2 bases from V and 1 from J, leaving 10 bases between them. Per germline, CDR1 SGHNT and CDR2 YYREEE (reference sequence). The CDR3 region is CASSFLQGSYNSPLHF. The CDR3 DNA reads TGTGCCAGCAGCTTCCTCCAGGGGTCCTATAATTCACCCCTCCACTTT.

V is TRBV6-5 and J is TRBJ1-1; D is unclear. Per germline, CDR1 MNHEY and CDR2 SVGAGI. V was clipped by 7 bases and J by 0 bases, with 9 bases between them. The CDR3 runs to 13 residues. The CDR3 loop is CASKVQMNTEAFF. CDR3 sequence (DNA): TGTGCCAGCAAGGTGCAGATGAACACTGAAGCTTTCTTT.

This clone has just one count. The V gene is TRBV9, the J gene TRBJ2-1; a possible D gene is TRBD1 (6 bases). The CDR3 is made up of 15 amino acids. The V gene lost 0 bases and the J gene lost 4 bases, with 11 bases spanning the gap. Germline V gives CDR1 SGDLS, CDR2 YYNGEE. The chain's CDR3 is CASSVAPDRYNEQFF. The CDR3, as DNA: TGTGCCAGCAGCGTAGCTCCCGACAGGTACAATGAGCAGTTCTTC.

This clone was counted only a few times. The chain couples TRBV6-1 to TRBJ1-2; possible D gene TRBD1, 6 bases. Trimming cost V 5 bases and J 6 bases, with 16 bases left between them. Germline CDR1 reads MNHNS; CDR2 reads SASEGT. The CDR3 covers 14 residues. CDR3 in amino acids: CASSRSGGLNGYTF. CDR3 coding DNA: TGTGCCAGCAGTCGTAGTGGGGGGCTCAATGGCTACACCTTC.

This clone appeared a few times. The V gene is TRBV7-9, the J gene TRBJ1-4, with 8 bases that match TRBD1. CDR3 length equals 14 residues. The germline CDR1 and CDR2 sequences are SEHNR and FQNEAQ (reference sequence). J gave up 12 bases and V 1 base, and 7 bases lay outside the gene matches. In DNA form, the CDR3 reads TGTGCCAGCAGCTTAGAACTAGACAGGGGTCAACTGTTTTTT. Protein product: CASSLELDRGQLFF.

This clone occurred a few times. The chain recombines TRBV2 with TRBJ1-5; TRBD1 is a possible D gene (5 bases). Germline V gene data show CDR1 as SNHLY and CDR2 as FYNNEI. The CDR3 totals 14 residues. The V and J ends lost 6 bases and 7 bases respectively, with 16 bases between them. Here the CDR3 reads CASRAQAGVQPQHF. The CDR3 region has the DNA TGTGCCAGCAGGGCTCAGGCGGGGGTACAGCCCCAGCATTTT.

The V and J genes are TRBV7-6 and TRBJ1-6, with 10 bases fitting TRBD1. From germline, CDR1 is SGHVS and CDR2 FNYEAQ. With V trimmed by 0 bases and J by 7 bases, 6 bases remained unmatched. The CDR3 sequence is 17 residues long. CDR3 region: CASSLATGTGENSPLHF. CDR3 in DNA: TGTGCCAGCAGCTTAGCCACCGGGACAGGGGAAAATTCACCCCTCCACTTT.

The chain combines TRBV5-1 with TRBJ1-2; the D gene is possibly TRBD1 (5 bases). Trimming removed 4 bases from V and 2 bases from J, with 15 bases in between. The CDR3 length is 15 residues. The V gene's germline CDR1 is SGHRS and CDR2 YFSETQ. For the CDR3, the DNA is TGCGCCAGCAGCCCTCTCCAGGGCGACAACTATGGCTACACCTTC. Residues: CASSPLQGDNYGYTF.

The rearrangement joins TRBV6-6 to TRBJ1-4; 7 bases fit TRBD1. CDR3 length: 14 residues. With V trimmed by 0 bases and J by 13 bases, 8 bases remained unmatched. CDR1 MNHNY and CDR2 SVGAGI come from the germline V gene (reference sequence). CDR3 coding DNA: TGTGCCAGCAGTTACTCGACAGCTAGGGGGCTACTGTTTTTT. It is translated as CASSYSTARGLLFF.

CDR3 loop: CASSLAGGGTGELFF. CDR3 DNA: TGTGCCAGCAGCTTGGCCGGGGGGGGGACCGGGGAGCTGTTTTTT. The genes are TRBV5-4 and TRBJ2-2, with 8 bases that match TRBD2. V trimming: 0 bases; J trimming: 5 bases; junction bases outside the gene matches: 3. This CDR3 is built from 15 residues. Germline V gene data show CDR1 as SGHNT and CDR2 as YYREEE (reference sequence).

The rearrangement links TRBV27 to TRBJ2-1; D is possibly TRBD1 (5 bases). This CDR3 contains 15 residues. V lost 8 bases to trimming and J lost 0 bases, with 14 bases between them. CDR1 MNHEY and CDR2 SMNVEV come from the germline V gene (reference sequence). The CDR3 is CASRWGGRSYNEQFF. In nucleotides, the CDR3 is TGTGCCAGCCGCTGGGGCGGCCGCTCCTACAATGAGCAGTTCTTC.

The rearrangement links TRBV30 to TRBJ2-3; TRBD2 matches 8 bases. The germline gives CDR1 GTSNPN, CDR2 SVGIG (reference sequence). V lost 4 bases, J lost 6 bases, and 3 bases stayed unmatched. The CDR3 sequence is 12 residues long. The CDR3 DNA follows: TGTGCCTGGACTCCGGGGGGGGATACGCAGTATTTT. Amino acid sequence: CAWTPGGDTQYF.

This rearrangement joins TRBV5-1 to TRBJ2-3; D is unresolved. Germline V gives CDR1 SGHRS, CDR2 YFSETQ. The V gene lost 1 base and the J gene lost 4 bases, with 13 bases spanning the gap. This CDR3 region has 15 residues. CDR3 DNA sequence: TGCGCCAGCAGCTTGTCTGGGCTAGAGGCAGATACGCAGTATTTT. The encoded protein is CASSLSGLEADTQYF.

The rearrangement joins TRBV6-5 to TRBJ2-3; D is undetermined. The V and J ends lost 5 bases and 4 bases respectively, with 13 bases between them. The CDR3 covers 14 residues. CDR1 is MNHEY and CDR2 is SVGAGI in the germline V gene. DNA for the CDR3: TGTGCCAGCAGTGGCGCGGCATCGGCAGATACGCAGTATTTT. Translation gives CASSGAASADTQYF.

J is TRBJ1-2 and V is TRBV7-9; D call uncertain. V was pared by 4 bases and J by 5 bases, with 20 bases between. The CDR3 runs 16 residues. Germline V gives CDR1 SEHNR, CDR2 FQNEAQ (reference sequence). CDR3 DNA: TGTGCCAGCAGCTCTAATGGTGGGATGGGGAGATATGGCTACACCTTC. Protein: CASSSNGGMGRYGYTF.

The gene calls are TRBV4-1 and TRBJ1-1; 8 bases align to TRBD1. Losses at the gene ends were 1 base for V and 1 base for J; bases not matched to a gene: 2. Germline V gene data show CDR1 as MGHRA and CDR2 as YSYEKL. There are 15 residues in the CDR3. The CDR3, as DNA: TGCGCCAGCAGCCAAGGACAGGGGAGGAACACTGAAGCTTTCTTT. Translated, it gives CASSQGQGRNTEAFF.

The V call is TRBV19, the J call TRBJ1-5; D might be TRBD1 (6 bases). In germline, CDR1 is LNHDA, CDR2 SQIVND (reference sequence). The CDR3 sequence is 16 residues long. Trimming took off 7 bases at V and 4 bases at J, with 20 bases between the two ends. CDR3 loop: CASTDQGTGRNQPQHF. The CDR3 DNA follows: TGTGCCAGTACGGACCAGGGGACTGGCCGGAATCAGCCCCAGCATTTT.

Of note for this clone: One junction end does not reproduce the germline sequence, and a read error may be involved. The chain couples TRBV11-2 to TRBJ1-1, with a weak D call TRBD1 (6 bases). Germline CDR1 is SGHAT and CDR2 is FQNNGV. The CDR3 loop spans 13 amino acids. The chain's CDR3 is CASSSTGNAEAFF. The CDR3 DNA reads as TGTGCCAGCAGCTCAACAGGGAACGCTGAAGCTTTCTTT. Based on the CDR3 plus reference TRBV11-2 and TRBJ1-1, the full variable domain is EAGVAQSPRYKIIEKRQSVAFWCNPISGHATLYWYQQILGQGPKLLIQFQNNGVVDDSQLPKDRFSAERLKGVDSTLKIQPAKLEDSAVYLCASSSTGNAEAFFGQGTRLTVV.